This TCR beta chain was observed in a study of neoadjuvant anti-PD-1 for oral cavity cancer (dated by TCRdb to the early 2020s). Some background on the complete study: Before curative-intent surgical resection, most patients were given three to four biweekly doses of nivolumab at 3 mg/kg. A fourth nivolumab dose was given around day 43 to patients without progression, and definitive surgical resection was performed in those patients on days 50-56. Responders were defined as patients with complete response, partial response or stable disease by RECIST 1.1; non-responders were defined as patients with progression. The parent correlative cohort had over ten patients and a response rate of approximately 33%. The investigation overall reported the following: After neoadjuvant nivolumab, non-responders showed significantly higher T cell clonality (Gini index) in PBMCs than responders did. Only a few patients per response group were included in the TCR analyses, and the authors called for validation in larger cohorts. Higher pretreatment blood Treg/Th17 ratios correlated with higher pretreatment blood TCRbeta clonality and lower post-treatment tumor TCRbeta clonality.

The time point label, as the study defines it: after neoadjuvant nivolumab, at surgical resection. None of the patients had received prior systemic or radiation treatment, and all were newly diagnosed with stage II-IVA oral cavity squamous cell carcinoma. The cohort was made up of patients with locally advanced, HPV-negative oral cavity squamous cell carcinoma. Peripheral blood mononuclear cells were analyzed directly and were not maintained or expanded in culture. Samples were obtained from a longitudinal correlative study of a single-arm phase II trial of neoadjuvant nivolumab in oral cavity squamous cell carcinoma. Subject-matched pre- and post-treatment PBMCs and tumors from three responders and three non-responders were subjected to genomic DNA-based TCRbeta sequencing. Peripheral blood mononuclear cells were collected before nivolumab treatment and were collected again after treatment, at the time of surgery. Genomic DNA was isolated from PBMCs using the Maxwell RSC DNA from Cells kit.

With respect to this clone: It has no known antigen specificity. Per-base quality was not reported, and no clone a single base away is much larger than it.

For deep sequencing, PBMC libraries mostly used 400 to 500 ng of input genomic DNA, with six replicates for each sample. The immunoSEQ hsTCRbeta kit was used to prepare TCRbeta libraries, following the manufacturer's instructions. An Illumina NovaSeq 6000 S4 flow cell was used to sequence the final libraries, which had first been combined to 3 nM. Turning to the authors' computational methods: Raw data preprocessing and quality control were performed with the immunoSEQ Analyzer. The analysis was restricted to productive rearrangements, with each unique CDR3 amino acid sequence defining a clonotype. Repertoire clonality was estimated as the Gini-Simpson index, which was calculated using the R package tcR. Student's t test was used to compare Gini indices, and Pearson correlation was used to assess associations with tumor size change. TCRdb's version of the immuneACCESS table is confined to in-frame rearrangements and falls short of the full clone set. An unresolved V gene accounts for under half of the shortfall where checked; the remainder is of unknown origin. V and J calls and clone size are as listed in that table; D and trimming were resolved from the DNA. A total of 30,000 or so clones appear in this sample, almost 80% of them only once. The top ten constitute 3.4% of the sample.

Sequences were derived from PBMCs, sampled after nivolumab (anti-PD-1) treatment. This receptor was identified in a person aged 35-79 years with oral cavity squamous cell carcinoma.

The CDR3 here reads CASSLTRPGTGHYEQYF. The DNA sequence is TGTGCCAGCAGCTTAACACGTCCCGGGACAGGCCACTACGAGCAGTACTTC. The sequence is built from TRBV11-2 and TRBJ2-7; TRBD1 fits 8 bases in the junction. After removal of 2 bases from V and 3 bases from J, the junction retains 12 bases not matched to a gene. The CDR3 runs 17 amino acids, cysteine and phenylalanine included. Only the CDR3 portion is preserved as DNA: 51 bases, with reading frame beginning at the first base. CDR1 and CDR2 are read off the germline V gene as SGHAT and FQNNGV.